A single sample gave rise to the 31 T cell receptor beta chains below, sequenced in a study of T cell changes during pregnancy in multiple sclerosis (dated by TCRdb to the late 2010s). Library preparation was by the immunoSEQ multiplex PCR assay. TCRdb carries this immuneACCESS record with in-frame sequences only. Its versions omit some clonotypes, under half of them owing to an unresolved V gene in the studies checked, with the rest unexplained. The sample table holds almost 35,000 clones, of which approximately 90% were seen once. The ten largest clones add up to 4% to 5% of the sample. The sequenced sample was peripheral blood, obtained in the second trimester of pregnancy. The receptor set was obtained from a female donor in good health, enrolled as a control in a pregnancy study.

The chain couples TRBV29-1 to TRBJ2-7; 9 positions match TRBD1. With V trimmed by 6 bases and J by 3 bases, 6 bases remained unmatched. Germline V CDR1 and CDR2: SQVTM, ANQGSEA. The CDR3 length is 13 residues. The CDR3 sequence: CSVIGTGIYEQYF. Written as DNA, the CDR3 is TGCAGCGTGATCGGGACAGGGATCTACGAGCAGTACTTC.

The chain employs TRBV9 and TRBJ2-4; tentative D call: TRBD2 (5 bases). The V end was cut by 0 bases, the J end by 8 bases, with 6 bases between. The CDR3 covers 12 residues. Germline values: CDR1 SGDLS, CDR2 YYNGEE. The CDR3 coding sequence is TGTGCCAGCAGCGTAGGGGGAGACATTCAGTACTTC. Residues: CASSVGGDIQYF.

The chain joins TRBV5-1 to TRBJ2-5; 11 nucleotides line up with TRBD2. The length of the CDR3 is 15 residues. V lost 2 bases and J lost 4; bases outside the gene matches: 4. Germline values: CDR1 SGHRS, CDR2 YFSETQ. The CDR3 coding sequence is TGCGCCAGCAGCTTTGGGCTAGCGGGGGGAGAGACCCAGTACTTC. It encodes CASSFGLAGGETQYF.

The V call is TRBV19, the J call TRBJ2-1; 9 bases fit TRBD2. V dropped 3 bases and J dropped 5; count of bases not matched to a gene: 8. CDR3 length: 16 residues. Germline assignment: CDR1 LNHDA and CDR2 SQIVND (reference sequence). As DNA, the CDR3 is TGTGCCAGTAGTATCACGGCGGGAGGGGGGAACAATGAGCAGTTCTTC. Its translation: CASSITAGGGNNEQFF.

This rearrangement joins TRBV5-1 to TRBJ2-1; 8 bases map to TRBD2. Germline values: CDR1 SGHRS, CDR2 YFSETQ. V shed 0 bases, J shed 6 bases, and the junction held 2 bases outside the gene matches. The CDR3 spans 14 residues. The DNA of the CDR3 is TGCGCCAGCAGCTTGGCACTAGCGGCCAATGAGCAGTTCTTC. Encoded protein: CASSLALAANEQFF.

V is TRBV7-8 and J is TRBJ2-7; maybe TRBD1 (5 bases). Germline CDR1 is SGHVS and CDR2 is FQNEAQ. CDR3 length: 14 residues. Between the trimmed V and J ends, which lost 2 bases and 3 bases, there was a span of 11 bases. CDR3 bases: TGTGCCAGCAGCTTAAAGGGTACAGGCTACGAGCAGTACTTC. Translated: CASSLKGTGYEQYF.

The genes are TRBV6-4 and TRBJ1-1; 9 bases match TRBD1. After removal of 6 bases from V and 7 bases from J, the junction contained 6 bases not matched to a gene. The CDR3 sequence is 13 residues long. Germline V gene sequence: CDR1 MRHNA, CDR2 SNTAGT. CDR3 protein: CASSTGGSGEAFF. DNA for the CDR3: TGTGCCAGCAGCACAGGGGGCTCGGGTGAAGCTTTCTTT.

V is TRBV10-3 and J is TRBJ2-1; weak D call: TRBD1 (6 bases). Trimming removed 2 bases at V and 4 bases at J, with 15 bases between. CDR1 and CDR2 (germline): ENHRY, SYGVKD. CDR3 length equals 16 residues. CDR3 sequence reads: CAISEITTGLYNEQFF. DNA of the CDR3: TGTGCCATCAGTGAGATAACGACAGGCCTATACAATGAGCAGTTCTTC.

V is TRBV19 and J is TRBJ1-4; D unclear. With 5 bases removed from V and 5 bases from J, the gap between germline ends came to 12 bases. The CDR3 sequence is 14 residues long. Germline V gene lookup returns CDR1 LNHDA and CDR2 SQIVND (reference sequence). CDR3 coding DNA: TGTGCCAGTAGTCCAACGGGAGACAATGAAAAACTGTTTTTT. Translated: CASSPTGDNEKLFF.

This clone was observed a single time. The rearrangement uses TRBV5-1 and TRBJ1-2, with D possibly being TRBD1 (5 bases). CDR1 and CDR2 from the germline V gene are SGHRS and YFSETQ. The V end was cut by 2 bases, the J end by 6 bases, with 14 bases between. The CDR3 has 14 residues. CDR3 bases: TGCGCCAGCAGCTTAGCGGGGGACGGCGATGGCTACACCTTC. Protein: CASSLAGDGDGYTF.

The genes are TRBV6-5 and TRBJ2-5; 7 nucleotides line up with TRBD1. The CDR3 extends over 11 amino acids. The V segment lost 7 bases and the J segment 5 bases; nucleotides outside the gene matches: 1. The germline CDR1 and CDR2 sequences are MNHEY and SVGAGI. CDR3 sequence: CASTRGETQYF. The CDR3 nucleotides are TGTGCCAGCACCAGGGGGGAGACCCAGTACTTC.

This chain's CDR3 is CASSSTTPQGSGELFF. CDR3 bases: TGTGCCAGCAGTTCCACAACCCCTCAGGGGTCCGGGGAGCTGTTTTTT. The chain links TRBV28 to TRBJ2-2; D is possibly TRBD1 (6 bases). Between the trimmed V and J ends, which lost 4 bases and 6 bases, there was a span of 18 bases. Per germline, CDR1 MDHEN and CDR2 SYDVKM. This CDR3 has 16 residues.

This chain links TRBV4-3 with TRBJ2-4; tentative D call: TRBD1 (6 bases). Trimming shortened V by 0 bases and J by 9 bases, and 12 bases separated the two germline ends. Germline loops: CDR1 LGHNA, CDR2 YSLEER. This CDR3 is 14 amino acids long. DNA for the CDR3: TGCGCCAGCAGCCAAGATAGACAGGAAGGCATTCAGTACTTC. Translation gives CASSQDRQEGIQYF.

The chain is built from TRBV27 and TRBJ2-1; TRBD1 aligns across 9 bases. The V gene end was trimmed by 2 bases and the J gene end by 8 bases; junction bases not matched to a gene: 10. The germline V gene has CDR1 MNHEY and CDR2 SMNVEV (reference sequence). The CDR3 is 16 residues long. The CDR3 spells CASSLQGQGQPHEQFF. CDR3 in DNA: TGTGCCAGCAGTTTACAGGGACAGGGCCAGCCCCATGAGCAGTTCTTC.

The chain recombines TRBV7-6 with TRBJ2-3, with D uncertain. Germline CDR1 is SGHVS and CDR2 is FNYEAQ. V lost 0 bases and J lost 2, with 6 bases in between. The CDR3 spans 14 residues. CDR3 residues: CASSLAYSTDTQYF. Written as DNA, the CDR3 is TGTGCCAGCAGCTTAGCATACTCCACAGATACGCAGTATTTT.

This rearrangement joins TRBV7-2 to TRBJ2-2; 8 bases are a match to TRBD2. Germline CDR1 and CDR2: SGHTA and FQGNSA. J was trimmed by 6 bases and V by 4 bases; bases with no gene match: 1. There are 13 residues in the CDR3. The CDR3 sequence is CASSSGLAGELFF. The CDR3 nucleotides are TGTGCCAGCAGCTCGGGACTAGCCGGGGAGCTGTTTTTT. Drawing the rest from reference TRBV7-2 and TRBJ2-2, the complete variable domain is GAGVSQSPSNKVTEKGKDVELRCDPISGHTALYWYRQSLGQGLEFLIYFQGNSAPDKSGLPSDRFSAERTGGSVSTLTIQRTQQEDSAVYLCASSSGLAGELFFGEGSRLTVL.

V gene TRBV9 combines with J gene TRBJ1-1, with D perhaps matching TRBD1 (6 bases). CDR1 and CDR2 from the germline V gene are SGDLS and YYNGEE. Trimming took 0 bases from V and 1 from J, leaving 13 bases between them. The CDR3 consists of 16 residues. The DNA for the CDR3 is TGTGCCAGCAGCGTAGCCCCGGGGGGCGGGAACACTGAAGCTTTCTTT. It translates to CASSVAPGGGNTEAFF.

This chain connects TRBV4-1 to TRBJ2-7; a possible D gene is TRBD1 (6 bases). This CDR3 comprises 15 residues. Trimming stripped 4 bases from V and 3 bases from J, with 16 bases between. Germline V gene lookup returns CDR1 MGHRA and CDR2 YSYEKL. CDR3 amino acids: CASSRYREPFYEQYF. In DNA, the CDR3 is TGCGCCAGCAGCCGATACAGGGAACCTTTCTACGAGCAGTACTTC.

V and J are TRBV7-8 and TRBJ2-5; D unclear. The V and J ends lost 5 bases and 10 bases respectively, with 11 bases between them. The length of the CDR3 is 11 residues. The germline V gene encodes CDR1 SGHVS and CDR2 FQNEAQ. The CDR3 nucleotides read TGTGCCAGCAGCCTCACACCTGTCCAGTACTTC. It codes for CASSLTPVQYF.

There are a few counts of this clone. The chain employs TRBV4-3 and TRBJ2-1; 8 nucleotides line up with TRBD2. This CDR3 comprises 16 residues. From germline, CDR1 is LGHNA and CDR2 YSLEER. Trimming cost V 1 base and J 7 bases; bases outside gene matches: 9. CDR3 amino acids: CASSQVWRGARNEQFF. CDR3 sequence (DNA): TGCGCCAGCAGCCAAGTCTGGCGGGGGGCAAGGAATGAGCAGTTCTTC.

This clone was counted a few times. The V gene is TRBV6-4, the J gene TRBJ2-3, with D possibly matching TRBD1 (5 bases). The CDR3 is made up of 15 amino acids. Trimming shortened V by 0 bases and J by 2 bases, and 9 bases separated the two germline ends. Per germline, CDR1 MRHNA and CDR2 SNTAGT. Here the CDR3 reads CASSDSQGPTDTQYF. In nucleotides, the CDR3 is TGTGCCAGCAGTGACTCCCAGGGCCCCACAGATACGCAGTATTTT.

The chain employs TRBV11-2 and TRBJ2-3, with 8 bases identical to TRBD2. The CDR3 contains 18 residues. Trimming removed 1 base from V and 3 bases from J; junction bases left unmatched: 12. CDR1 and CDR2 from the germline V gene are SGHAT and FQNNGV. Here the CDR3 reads CASSLGRGSGKTTDTQYF. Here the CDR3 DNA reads TGTGCCAGCAGCTTAGGTCGCGGTAGCGGGAAAACGACAGATACGCAGTATTTT.

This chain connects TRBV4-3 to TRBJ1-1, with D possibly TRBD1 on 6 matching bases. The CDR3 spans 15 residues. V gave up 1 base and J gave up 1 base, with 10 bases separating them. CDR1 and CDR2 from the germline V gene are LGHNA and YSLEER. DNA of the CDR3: TGCGCCAGCAGCCAAGGGTCAGGGGAGAACACTGAAGCTTTCTTT. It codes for CASSQGSGENTEAFF.

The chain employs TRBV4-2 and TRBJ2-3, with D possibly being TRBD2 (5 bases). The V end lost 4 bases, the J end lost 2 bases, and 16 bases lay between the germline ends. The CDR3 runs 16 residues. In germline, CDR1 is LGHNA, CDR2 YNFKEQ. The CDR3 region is CASSRASSGFTDTQYF. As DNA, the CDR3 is TGTGCCAGCAGCCGAGCTAGCTCGGGGTTCACAGATACGCAGTATTTT.

The CDR3 DNA is TGTGCCTGGAGCGGACAGGGGGCACCCTTCTACGAGCAGTACTTC. It is translated as CAWSGQGAPFYEQYF. V and J are TRBV30 and TRBJ2-7, with 11 bases matching TRBD1. CDR3 length: 15 amino acids. Germline lookup yields CDR1 GTSNPN and CDR2 SVGIG (reference sequence). J gave up 3 bases and V 3 bases, and 7 bases lay outside the gene matches.

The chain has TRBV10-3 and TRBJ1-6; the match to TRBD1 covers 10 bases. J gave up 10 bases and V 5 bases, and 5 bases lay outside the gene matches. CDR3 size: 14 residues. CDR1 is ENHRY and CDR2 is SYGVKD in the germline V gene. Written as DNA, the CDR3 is TGTGCCATCAGTCGTGACAGGGGGCAATCACCCCTCCACTTT. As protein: CAISRDRGQSPLHF.

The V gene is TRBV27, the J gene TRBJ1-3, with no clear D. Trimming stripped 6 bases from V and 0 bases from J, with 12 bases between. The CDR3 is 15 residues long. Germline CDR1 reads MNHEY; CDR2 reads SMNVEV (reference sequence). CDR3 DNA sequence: TGTGCCAGCAGCCTCACCCCCAGCTCTGGAAACACCATATATTTT. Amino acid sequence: CASSLTPSSGNTIYF.

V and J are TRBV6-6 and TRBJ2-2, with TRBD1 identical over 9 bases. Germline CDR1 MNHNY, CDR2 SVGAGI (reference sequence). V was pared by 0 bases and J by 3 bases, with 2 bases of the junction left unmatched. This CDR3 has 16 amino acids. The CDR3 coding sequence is TGTGCCAGCAGTTACTCGAGGACAGGGGACACCGGGGAGCTGTTTTTT. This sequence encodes CASSYSRTGDTGELFF.

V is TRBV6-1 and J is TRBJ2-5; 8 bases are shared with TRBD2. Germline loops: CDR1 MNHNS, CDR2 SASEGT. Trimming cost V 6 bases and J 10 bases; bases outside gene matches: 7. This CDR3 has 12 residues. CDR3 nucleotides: TGTGCCAGCAGCAACCCGGGGGGGGGCCAGTACTTC. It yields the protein CASSNPGGGQYF.

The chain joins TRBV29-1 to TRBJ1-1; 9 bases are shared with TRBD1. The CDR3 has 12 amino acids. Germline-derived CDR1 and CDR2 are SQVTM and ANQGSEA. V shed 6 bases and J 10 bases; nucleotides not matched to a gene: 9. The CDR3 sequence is CSVRTGGAVAFF. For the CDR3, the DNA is TGCAGCGTGCGCACAGGGGGCGCGGTAGCTTTCTTT.

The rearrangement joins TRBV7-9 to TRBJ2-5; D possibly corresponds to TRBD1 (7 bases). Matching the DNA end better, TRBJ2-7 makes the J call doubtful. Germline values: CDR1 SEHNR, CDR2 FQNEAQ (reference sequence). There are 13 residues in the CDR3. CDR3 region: CASSVQGGHEQYF. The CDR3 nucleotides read TGTGCCAGCAGCGTTCAGGGGGGCCACGAGCAGTACTTC.